Presented here are 17 T cell receptor beta chains from one specimen sequenced in a study of cytomegalovirus exposure and HLA in healthy donors. Some clones are missing from TCRdb's copy, which holds only in-frame ones; the method was immunoSEQ multiplex PCR. The sample includes 71,000 or so clones, approximately 95% of them seen just once. The sample consisted of PBMCs. The receptors derive from a woman aged 18-29 years in good health and CMV-seronegative.

The chain couples TRBV19 to TRBJ2-1; 11 nucleotides align to TRBD2. V lost 3 bases and J lost 4; bases outside the gene matches: 2. From germline, CDR1 is LNHDA and CDR2 SQIVND (reference sequence). The CDR3 has 15 amino acids. CDR3 protein: CASSMGTSGYNEQFF. For the CDR3, the DNA is TGTGCCAGTAGTATGGGGACTAGCGGATACAATGAGCAGTTCTTC.

This chain links TRBV5-4 with TRBJ1-1, with 10 bases matching TRBD1. The CDR3 loop spans 14 amino acids. J gave up 4 bases and V 2 bases, and 2 bases lay outside the gene matches. Germline lookup yields CDR1 SGHNT and CDR2 YYREEE (reference sequence). The CDR3 spells CASSFGTGATEAFF. CDR3 bases: TGTGCCAGCAGCTTTGGGACAGGGGCCACTGAAGCTTTCTTT.

The CDR3 loop is CASSLFPLLAGGVYEQYF. In DNA, the CDR3 is TGTGCCAGCAGTTTATTCCCATTACTAGCGGGAGGGGTCTACGAGCAGTACTTC. The V call is TRBV28, the J call TRBJ2-7, with 13 positions matching TRBD2. The CDR3 consists of 18 residues. Germline V lookup: CDR1 MDHEN, CDR2 SYDVKM. V was clipped by 1 base and J by 3 bases; unmatched bases: 9.

The CDR3 nucleotides read TGTGCCAGTAGTGAGGCAGCAGTCTTGGTTTACAATGAGCAGTTCTTC. Translated: CASSEAAVLVYNEQFF. The chain has TRBV19 and TRBJ2-1; unclear D gene. Trimming took off 5 bases at V and 4 bases at J, with 18 bases between the two ends. The CDR3 covers 16 residues. Germline V gene sequence: CDR1 LNHDA, CDR2 SQIVND (reference sequence). The full variable domain, its missing parts supplied by reference TRBV19 and TRBJ2-1, is DGGITQSPKYLFRKEGQNVTLSCEQNLNHDAMYWYRQDPGQGLRLIYYSQIVNDFQKGDIAEGYSVSREKKESFPLTVTSAQKNPTAFYLCASSEAAVLVYNEQFFGPGTRLTVL.

The chain employs TRBV5-4 and TRBJ2-1; possible D gene TRBD1, 6 bases. The CDR3 runs to 14 residues. In germline, CDR1 is SGHNT, CDR2 YYREEE (reference sequence). V lost 0 bases and J lost 9, with 13 bases in between. The CDR3 protein is CASSLGQVGSEQFF. CDR3 in DNA: TGTGCCAGCAGCTTGGGACAGGTTGGGAGTGAGCAGTTCTTC.

The gene calls are TRBV7-8 and TRBJ2-3; tentative D call: TRBD1 (6 bases). The germline V and J ends were trimmed by 2 bases and 2 bases, with 14 bases remaining between them. The germline CDR1 and CDR2 sequences are SGHVS and FQNEAQ. There are 16 residues in the CDR3. CDR3: CASSLMAGVSTDTQYF. CDR3 coding DNA: TGTGCCAGCAGCTTAATGGCAGGGGTTTCCACAGATACGCAGTATTTT. The full variable domain, rest sourced from reference TRBV7-8 and TRBJ2-3, is GAGVSQSPRYKVAKRGQDVALRCDPISGHVSLFWYQQALGQGPEFLTYFQNEAQLDKSGLPSDRFFAERPEGSVSTLKIQRTQQEDSAVYLCASSLMAGVSTDTQYFGPGTRLTVL.

The J gene is TRBJ2-1, the V gene TRBV19; perhaps TRBD2 as D (6 bases). Trimming stripped 5 bases from V and 10 bases from J, with 15 bases between. Germline-derived CDR1 and CDR2 are LNHDA and SQIVND (reference sequence). This CDR3 comprises 13 residues. CDR3 residues: CASSAHSGGEQFF. In DNA, the CDR3 is TGTGCCAGTAGTGCGCATAGCGGAGGGGAGCAGTTCTTC.

This chain links TRBV19 with TRBJ2-1; 12 bases align to TRBD2. This CDR3 contains 23 residues. Germline V gives CDR1 LNHDA, CDR2 SQIVND (reference sequence). The V and J ends lost 7 bases and 1 base, in that order; junction bases with no gene match: 26. The CDR3 loop reads CASTLQWDWASGRAASSYNEQFF. CDR3 sequence (DNA): TGTGCCAGTACCCTTCAATGGGACTGGGCTAGCGGGAGGGCCGCGTCGTCCTACAATGAGCAGTTCTTC.

The chain links TRBV15 to TRBJ1-2, with TRBD1 matching over 12 bases. Trimming removed 7 bases from V and 8 bases from J; junction bases left unmatched: 11. The germline CDR1 and CDR2 sequences are LNHNV and YYDKDF (reference sequence). The CDR3 length is 15 residues. CDR3 in DNA: TGTGCCACCAACGCCGGGACAGGGGGCGCTGAAGGCTACACCTTC. Translated, it gives CATNAGTGGAEGYTF. Combining the CDR3 with reference TRBV15 and TRBJ1-2 gives the whole variable domain DAMVIQNPRYQVTQFGKPVTLSCSQTLNHNVMYWYQQKSSQAPKLLFHYYDKDFNNEADTPDNFQSRRPNTSFCFLDIRSPGLGDTAMYLCATNAGTGGAEGYTFGSGTRLTVV.

This chain uses TRBV5-4 with TRBJ2-2, with D possibly being TRBD2 (5 bases). Between the trimmed V and J ends, which lost 4 bases and 0 bases, there was a span of 10 bases. This CDR3 has 15 residues. Germline CDR1 reads SGHNT; CDR2 reads YYREEE (reference sequence). The CDR3 sequence: CASSPGFSNTGELFF. CDR3 in DNA: TGTGCCAGCAGCCCGGGGTTCTCGAACACCGGGGAGCTGTTTTTT.

This sequence joins TRBV11-2 and TRBJ2-7, with TRBD2 as a possible D gene (6 bases). The CDR3 sequence is 13 residues long. CDR1 SGHAT and CDR2 FQNNGV come from the germline V gene. Trimming removed 1 base from V and 2 bases from J, with 6 bases in between. This CDR3 is CASSLGRAYEQYF. In nucleotides, the CDR3 is TGTGCCAGCAGCTTAGGGAGGGCCTACGAGCAGTACTTC.

The J gene is TRBJ2-3, the V gene TRBV4-2; D gene unclear. The V gene lost 1 base and the J gene lost 4 bases, with 6 bases spanning the gap. The CDR3 consists of 13 residues. Germline CDR1 and CDR2: LGHNA and YNFKEQ. DNA for the CDR3: TGTGCCAGCAGCCAAGCAGGCGCAGATACGCAGTATTTT. This sequence encodes CASSQAGADTQYF.

The CDR3 protein is CAIAQGPGELFF. The DNA for the CDR3 is TGTGCCATCGCTCAGGGCCCCGGGGAGCTGTTTTTT. This chain connects TRBV10-3 to TRBJ2-2, with D perhaps TRBD1 (5 bases). Germline-derived CDR1 and CDR2 are ENHRY and SYGVKD. The CDR3 loop spans 12 amino acids. V dropped 8 bases and J dropped 6 bases, with 10 bases sitting between them.

The J gene is TRBJ1-6, the V gene TRBV7-9, with D possibly being TRBD1 (5 bases). This CDR3 has 16 residues. Trimming pared 1 base from V and 7 bases from J, leaving 14 bases between. Germline lookup yields CDR1 SEHNR and CDR2 FQNEAQ (reference sequence). The CDR3 region is CASSLGHGGSNSPLHF. The CDR3 DNA sequence: TGTGCCAGCAGCTTAGGGCACGGGGGAAGCAATTCACCCCTCCACTTT.

V usage is TRBV20-1 and J usage is TRBJ1-1; 7 bases agree with TRBD1. V lost 7 bases and J lost 6; bases outside the gene matches: 5. This CDR3 contains 11 residues. Germline V CDR1 and CDR2: DFQATT, SNEGSKA (reference sequence). This CDR3 is CSVQGFPEAFF. CDR3 sequence (DNA): TGCAGTGTACAGGGGTTCCCTGAAGCTTTCTTT.

The chain uses TRBV23-1 and TRBJ2-3; D may be TRBD1 (6 bases). TRBV23-1 is an open reading frame whose function is uncertain. There are 16 residues in the CDR3. Trimming pared 4 bases from V and 4 bases from J, leaving 18 bases between. The CDR3: CASSPNGWTEPDTQYF. The CDR3 bases are TGCGCCAGCAGTCCGAACGGGTGGACAGAGCCAGATACGCAGTATTTT.

V is TRBV4-3 and J is TRBJ2-1; tentative D call: TRBD1 (6 bases). V dropped 3 bases and J dropped 9 bases, with 21 bases sitting between them. The length of the CDR3 is 16 residues. Germline CDR1 is LGHNA and CDR2 is YSLEER. The DNA for the CDR3 is TGCGCCAGCAGCCAGGAGACAGGAAACATGTTCGGTGAGCAGTTCTTC. Protein: CASSQETGNMFGEQFF.